This TCR beta chain was sequenced in a study of cytomegalovirus exposure and HLA in healthy donors. General study findings and limits: Across donors, sequencing depth was assumed by presence/absence analyses to be roughly uniform. Later work associated roughly 15,000 TCR beta sequences with HLA alleles at 0.05 false discovery rate. Per published accounts, TCR beta sequences correctly predicted the HLA-A and HLA-B alleles of most subjects.

Both 60 Vbeta primers and 13 Jbeta primers went into the PCR. Clones were read by immunoSEQ multiplex PCR, and TCRdb kept only the in-frame ones, dropping some. The sample consists of 170,000 or so clones, about 73% of them appearing once. This clone has a single count. Its specificity is unknown. This CDR3 has 14 amino acids. Germline V gene sequence: CDR1 KGHSH, CDR2 LQKENI. V was shortened by 2 bases and J by 5 bases, with 9 bases between the two germline ends. This clonotype was obtained from a woman between 45 and 60 years old in good health and CMV-seropositive. The sample consisted of PBMCs. The J gene is TRBJ2-2, the V gene TRBV18, with D possibly matching TRBD2 (6 bases). CDR3 nucleotide sequence: TGTGCCAGCTCACCAGGGCGGGAAACCGGGGAGCTGTTTTTT. This sequence encodes CASSPGRETGELFF.